The present entry profiles one TCR beta chain with its context. The data derive from a study of blood T cell repertoires in COVID-19. Study-wide background: The analysed material was cDNA or gDNA that came from T cells, B-cell-depleted T cells, or PBMCs.

Authors' analysis steps: Reference gene primer amplification gave estimated nucleated cell counts. Profiled with immunoSEQ multiplex PCR; TCRdb holds only in-frame clones, not every one. That table is the source of V, J and clone size, and D and trimming were worked out from the DNA. The sample has 200,000 to 250,000 clones, around 80% seen once. CDR1 LNHDA and CDR2 SQIVND come from the germline V gene (reference sequence). V dropped 5 bases and J dropped 5 bases, with 7 bases sitting between them. The CDR3 consists of 12 residues. The sequence was collected from a man aged 30 to 39 with active or convalescent COVID-19. The rearrangement links TRBV19 to TRBJ1-5; the D is unclear. Sequenced sample: peripheral blood. The DNA for the CDR3 is TGTGCCAGTAGTCCCCCCTATCAGCCCCAGCATTTT. Amino acid sequence: CASSPPYQPQHF.